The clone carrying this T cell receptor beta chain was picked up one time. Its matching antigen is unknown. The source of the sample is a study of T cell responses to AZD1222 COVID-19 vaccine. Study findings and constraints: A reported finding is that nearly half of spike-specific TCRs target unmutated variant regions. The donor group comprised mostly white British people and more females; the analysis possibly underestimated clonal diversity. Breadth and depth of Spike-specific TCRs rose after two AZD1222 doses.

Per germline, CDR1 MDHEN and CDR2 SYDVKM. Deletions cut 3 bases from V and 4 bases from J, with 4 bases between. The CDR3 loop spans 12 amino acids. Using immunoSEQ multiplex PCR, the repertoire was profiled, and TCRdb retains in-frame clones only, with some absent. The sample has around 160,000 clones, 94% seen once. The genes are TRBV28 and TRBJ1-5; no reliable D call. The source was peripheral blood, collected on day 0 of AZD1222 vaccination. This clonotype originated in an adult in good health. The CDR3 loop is CASSFGNQPQHF. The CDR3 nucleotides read TGTGCCAGCAGTTTCGGGAATCAGCCCCAGCATTTT.